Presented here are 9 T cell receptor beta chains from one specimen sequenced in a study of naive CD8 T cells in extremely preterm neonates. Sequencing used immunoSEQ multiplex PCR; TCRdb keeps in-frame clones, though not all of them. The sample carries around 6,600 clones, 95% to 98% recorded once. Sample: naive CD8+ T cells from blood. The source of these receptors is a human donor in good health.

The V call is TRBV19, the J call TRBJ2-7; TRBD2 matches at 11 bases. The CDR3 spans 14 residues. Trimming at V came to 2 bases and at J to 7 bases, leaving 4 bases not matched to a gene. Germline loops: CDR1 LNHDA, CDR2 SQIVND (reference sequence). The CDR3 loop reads CASSIILAGGEQYF. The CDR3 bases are TGTGCCAGTAGTATAATCCTAGCGGGAGGTGAGCAGTACTTC. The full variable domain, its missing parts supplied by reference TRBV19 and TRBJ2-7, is DGGITQSPKYLFRKEGQNVTLSCEQNLNHDAMYWYRQDPGQGLRLIYYSQIVNDFQKGDIAEGYSVSREKKESFPLTVTSAQKNPTAFYLCASSIILAGGEQYFGPGTRLTVT.

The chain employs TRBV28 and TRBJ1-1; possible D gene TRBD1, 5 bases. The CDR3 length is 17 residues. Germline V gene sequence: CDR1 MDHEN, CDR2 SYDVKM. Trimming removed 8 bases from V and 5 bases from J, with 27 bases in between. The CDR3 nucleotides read TGTGCCAGCCGATCCCAGCGACAGCAAGCCGTTGAGACTGAAGCTTTCTTT. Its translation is CASRSQRQQAVETEAFF.

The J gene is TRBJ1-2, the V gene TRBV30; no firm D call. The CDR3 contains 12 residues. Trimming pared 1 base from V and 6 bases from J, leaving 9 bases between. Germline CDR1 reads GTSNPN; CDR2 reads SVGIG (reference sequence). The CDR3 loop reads CAWSGVVDGYTF. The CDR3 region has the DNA TGTGCCTGGAGTGGAGTCGTGGATGGCTACACCTTC.

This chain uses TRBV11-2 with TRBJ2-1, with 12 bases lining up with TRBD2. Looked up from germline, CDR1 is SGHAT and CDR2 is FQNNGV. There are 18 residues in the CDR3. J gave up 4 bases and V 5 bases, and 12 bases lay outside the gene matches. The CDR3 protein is CASSTVTSGRSAYNEQFF. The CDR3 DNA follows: TGTGCCAGCAGCACCGTGACTAGCGGGAGATCAGCGTACAATGAGCAGTTCTTC.

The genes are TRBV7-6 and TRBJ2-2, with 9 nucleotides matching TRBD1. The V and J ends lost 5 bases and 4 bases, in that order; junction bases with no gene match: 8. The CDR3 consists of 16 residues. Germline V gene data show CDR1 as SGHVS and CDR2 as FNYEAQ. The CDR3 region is CASSPRQGGVTGELFF. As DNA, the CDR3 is TGTGCCAGCAGCCCCAGACAGGGGGGAGTCACCGGGGAGCTGTTTTTT.

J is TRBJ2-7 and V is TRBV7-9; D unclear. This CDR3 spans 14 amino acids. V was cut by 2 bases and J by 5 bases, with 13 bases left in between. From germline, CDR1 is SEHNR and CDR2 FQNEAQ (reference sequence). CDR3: CASSLTSVRDEQYF. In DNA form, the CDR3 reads TGTGCCAGCAGCTTAACCAGCGTTCGGGACGAGCAGTACTTC.

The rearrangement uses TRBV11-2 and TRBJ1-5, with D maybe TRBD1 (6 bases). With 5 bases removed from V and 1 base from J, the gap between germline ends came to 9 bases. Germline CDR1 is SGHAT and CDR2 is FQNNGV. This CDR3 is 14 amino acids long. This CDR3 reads CASSPDSSNQPQHF. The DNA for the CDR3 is TGTGCCAGCAGCCCGGACAGCAGCAATCAGCCCCAGCATTTT. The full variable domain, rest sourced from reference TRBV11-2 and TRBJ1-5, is EAGVAQSPRYKIIEKRQSVAFWCNPISGHATLYWYQQILGQGPKLLIQFQNNGVVDDSQLPKDRFSAERLKGVDSTLKIQPAKLEDSAVYLCASSPDSSNQPQHFGDGTRLSIL.

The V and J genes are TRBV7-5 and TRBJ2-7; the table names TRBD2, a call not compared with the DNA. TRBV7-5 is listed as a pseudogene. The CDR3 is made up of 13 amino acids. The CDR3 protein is CARSSDGSDEQYF. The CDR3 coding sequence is TGTGCCAGAAGCAGCGACGGGTCCGACGAGCAGTACTTC.

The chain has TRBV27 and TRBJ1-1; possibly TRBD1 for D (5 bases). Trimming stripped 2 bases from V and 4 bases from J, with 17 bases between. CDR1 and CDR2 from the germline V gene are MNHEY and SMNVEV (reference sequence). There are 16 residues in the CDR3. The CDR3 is CASSLHPGKGGTEAFF. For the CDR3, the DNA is TGTGCCAGCAGTTTACATCCAGGGAAAGGTGGCACTGAAGCTTTCTTT.